Presented here are 19 T cell receptor beta chains from one specimen sequenced in a study of patients and donors after allogeneic stem cell transplantation (dated by TCRdb to about 2020). Library preparation employed RT-PCR. The listed sequencing device is NextSeq 550. TCRdb's own reprocessing of the public reads used fastp at Q25 and MiXCR and kept productive beta chains. Duplicate CDR3 protein sequences are folded into a single record with the most common DNA and genes. Across this sample there are some 880,000 distinct CDR3 sequences, with around 17% seen only once. The ten largest make up 5% to 7.5% of the sample. Sequenced input: blood, either unsorted or a sorted T cell fraction (not recorded which). The origin of the receptors is a human donor who was either an allogeneic HSCT recipient or a stem cell or donor lymphocyte infusion donor (not recorded which). It is not recorded whose cells these are; they may come from a transplant donor.

This clonotype was found a few times. The chain employs TRBV4-1 and TRBJ1-6, with a tentative D call TRBD1 (6 bases). The V end was cut by 0 bases, the J end by 10 bases, with 16 bases between. The CDR3 length is 16 residues. CDR1 and CDR2 (germline): MGHRA, YSYEKL. The CDR3 is CASSQESQGRQSPLHF. In DNA form, the CDR3 reads TGCGCCAGCAGCCAAGAAAGCCAGGGGCGACAATCACCCCTCCACTTT.

This clonotype was observed a handful of times. The V and J genes are TRBV28 and TRBJ1-3; D uncertain. Germline-derived CDR1 and CDR2 are MDHEN and SYDVKM. The CDR3 is 15 amino acids. Trimming left V 4 bases short and J 0 bases short, with 10 bases between. CDR3 sequence (DNA): TGTGCCAGCAGTTCGGCGGAGAACTCTGGAAACACCATATATTTT. This gives the protein CASSSAENSGNTIYF.

This clonotype was seen only a few times. This sequence joins TRBV20-1 and TRBJ2-7; TRBD2 matches 15 bases. CDR1 and CDR2 (germline): DFQATT, SNEGSKA (reference sequence). The CDR3 spans 17 residues. Trimming cost V 7 bases and J 1 base; bases outside gene matches: 11. The CDR3 protein is CSVPRTSGGAGSYEQYF. The CDR3 region has the DNA TGCAGTGTCCCCCGGACTAGCGGGGGGGCTGGGTCCTACGAGCAGTACTTC.

This clonotype was picked up a small number of times. The J gene is TRBJ1-5, the V gene TRBV5-6; D possibly corresponds to TRBD1 (5 bases). The CDR3 length is 14 residues. Germline V gene lookup returns CDR1 SGHDT and CDR2 YYEEEE. V was shortened by 1 base and J by 5 bases, with 10 bases between the two germline ends. This CDR3 reads CASSLQGEDQPQHF. Here the CDR3 DNA reads TGTGCCAGCAGCTTGCAGGGAGAGGATCAGCCCCAGCATTTT. Looking up the rest from reference TRBV5-6 and TRBJ1-5 gives the full variable domain: DAGVTQSPTHLIKTRGQQVTLRCSPKSGHDTVSWYQQALGQGPQFIFQYYEEEERQRGNFPDRFSGHQFPNYSSELNVNALLLGDSALYLCASSLQGEDQPQHFGDGTRLSIL.

V gene TRBV5-1 combines with J gene TRBJ2-3; 8 nucleotides agree with TRBD2. The V segment lost 2 bases and the J segment 0 bases; nucleotides outside the gene matches: 11. Germline values: CDR1 SGHRS, CDR2 YFSETQ. The CDR3 is 18 amino acids. The CDR3 reads CASSFSGGLPPSTDTQYF. The DNA for the CDR3 is TGCGCCAGCAGCTTCAGCGGGGGCCTACCACCAAGCACAGATACGCAGTATTTT.

This clonotype was seen only a few times. This chain joins TRBV7-9 and TRBJ1-4, with D unresolved. CDR1 is SEHNR, CDR2 FQNEAQ, per germline (reference sequence). This CDR3 has 15 amino acids. Trimming cost V 1 base and J 3 bases, with 9 bases left between them. CDR3 sequence reads: CASSLGAVANEKLFF. The CDR3 region has the DNA TGTGCCAGCAGCTTAGGGGCAGTGGCTAATGAAAAACTGTTTTTT.

This clonotype was counted a few times. The chain joins TRBV7-8 to TRBJ1-1; maybe TRBD1 (6 bases). Trimming stripped 3 bases from V and 4 bases from J, with 12 bases between. This CDR3 has 14 residues. The germline gives CDR1 SGHVS, CDR2 FQNEAQ. The CDR3 loop reads CASSFYRAPTEAFF. CDR3 in DNA: TGTGCCAGCAGCTTTTACAGGGCTCCCACTGAAGCTTTCTTT.

This clonotype was picked up a small number of times. The gene calls are TRBV2 and TRBJ1-6; possible D gene TRBD1, 5 bases. CDR3 length: 15 amino acids. Trimming removed 4 bases from V and 5 bases from J, with 12 bases in between. Germline CDR1 SNHLY, CDR2 FYNNEI. The CDR3 loop is CASSVGDRNNSPLHF. The CDR3 coding sequence is TGTGCCAGCAGTGTGGGAGACAGAAATAATTCACCCCTCCACTTT.

The chain recombines TRBV2 with TRBJ2-7; D ambiguous. The CDR3 is 15 amino acids. Per the germline V gene, CDR1 is SNHLY and CDR2 is FYNNEI. The V gene lost 0 bases and the J gene lost 5 bases, with 14 bases spanning the gap. CDR3: CASSEAGPLIHEQYF. For the CDR3, the DNA is TGTGCCAGCAGTGAAGCGGGTCCCCTCATCCACGAGCAGTACTTC.

This sequence joins TRBV9 and TRBJ2-1; TRBD2 matches 10 bases. CDR1 and CDR2 from the germline V gene are SGDLS and YYNGEE. The CDR3 has 17 residues. Germline trimming cut 0 bases from V and 5 bases from J; bases unmatched to any gene: 8. The CDR3 region is CASSVAQSGRGHNEQFF. The DNA of the CDR3 is TGTGCCAGCAGCGTAGCTCAAAGCGGGAGGGGCCACAATGAGCAGTTCTTC.

V usage is TRBV4-1 and J usage is TRBJ1-4, with D unclear. Per germline, CDR1 MGHRA and CDR2 YSYEKL. Trimming shortened V by 1 base and J by 7 bases, and 7 bases separated the two germline ends. The length of the CDR3 is 13 residues. As DNA, the CDR3 is TGCGCCAGCAGCCAAGTCCCTACTGAAAAACTGTTTTTT. Protein: CASSQVPTEKLFF.

This clonotype was seen more than once but under ten times. The rearrangement links TRBV7-7 to TRBJ2-5, with TRBD2 identical over 11 bases. The CDR3 runs to 15 residues. CDR1 SSHAT and CDR2 FNYEAQ come from the germline V gene (reference sequence). V lost 5 bases to trimming and J lost 3 bases; unmatched junction nucleotides: 5. The CDR3 DNA reads TGTGCCAGCAGCGCGGGACTAGCGGAAAAAGAGACCCAGTACTTC. Amino acid sequence: CASSAGLAEKETQYF.

V is TRBV10-3 and J is TRBJ1-1; no clear D gene. Germline values: CDR1 ENHRY, CDR2 SYGVKD. The length of the CDR3 is 13 residues. V shed 9 bases and J shed 8 bases, with 19 bases lying between them. The CDR3 DNA reads TGTGCCATATTGGGTGGGCGGGCGAAGGAAGCTTTCTTT. This translates into CAILGGRAKEAFF.

J is TRBJ2-7 and V is TRBV25-1; D might be TRBD2 (5 bases). Trimming took 0 bases from V and 5 from J, leaving 8 bases between them. This CDR3 is built from 13 residues. Germline assignment: CDR1 MGHDK and CDR2 SYGVNS. CDR3 coding DNA: TGTGCCAGCAGTGAATATGAGGGCAACGAGCAGTACTTC. Amino acids: CASSEYEGNEQYF.

The chain employs TRBV12-3 or TRBV12-4 and TRBJ1-2; D remains ambiguous. This CDR3 is built from 12 residues. V was pared by 0 bases and J by 10 bases, with 9 bases between. This chain's CDR3 is CASSLAVEVYTF. Written as DNA, the CDR3 is TGTGCCAGCAGTTTAGCGGTCGAGGTCTACACCTTC.

This clonotype was counted between two and nine times. The V call is TRBV27, the J call TRBJ2-7, with D perhaps TRBD2 (6 bases). Germline V gene lookup returns CDR1 MNHEY and CDR2 SMNVEV (reference sequence). Trimming cost V 5 bases and J 3 bases, with 14 bases left between them. This CDR3 spans 14 amino acids. The CDR3 loop is CASSLSVGGYEQYF. CDR3 nucleotide sequence: TGTGCCAGCAGTCTCTCGGTCGGGGGCTACGAGCAGTACTTC.

The V gene is TRBV2, the J gene TRBJ1-1, with D unresolved. Germline assignment: CDR1 SNHLY and CDR2 FYNNEI. The CDR3 is 12 residues long. Trimming cost V 7 bases and J 3 bases, with 9 bases left between them. The CDR3 nucleotides read TGTGCCAGCACCCCCCAGGACACTGAAGCTTTCTTT. Translation gives CASTPQDTEAFF.

The V and J genes are TRBV5-1 and TRBJ2-7, with 8 bases aligning to TRBD2. J was trimmed by 5 bases and V by 2 bases; bases with no gene match: 12. The CDR3 has 16 residues. Germline V CDR1 and CDR2: SGHRS, YFSETQ. The CDR3 loop reads CASSFRGAGEAHEQYF. The CDR3 bases are TGCGCCAGCAGCTTCAGGGGAGCGGGAGAGGCCCACGAGCAGTACTTC.

V is TRBV27 and J is TRBJ1-2, with 9 bases that match TRBD1. Germline V gene sequence: CDR1 MNHEY, CDR2 SMNVEV (reference sequence). The CDR3 extends over 14 amino acids. J gave up 6 bases and V 4 bases, and 6 bases lay outside the gene matches. The DNA of the CDR3 is TGTGCCAGCAGTTGGATACAGGGGGCTGATGGCTACACCTTC. Residues: CASSWIQGADGYTF.